This paragraph covers one TCR beta chain sequence. Its antigen is currently not known. The cohort comprised 550 to 700 healthy bone marrow donors. Cohort members were all nominally healthy when sampled, although unrecorded immune exposures were likely present. The donor tested CMV seronegative and was one of the 352 seronegative cohort members. A peripheral blood sample was provided by each donor, and peripheral blood mononuclear cells were used for TCR beta sequencing. The Qiagen DNeasy Blood Extraction Kit was used to extract genomic DNA from the blood cell samples. Library preparation employed the immunoSEQ multiplex PCR assay. For the multiplex PCR, a mixture combining 60 forward primers for TCR Vbeta segments and 13 reverse primers for TCR Jbeta segments was used. Amplification of the CDR3 region of rearranged TCR beta genes was performed with a multiplex PCR assay on genomic DNA. Amplified TCR beta libraries were sequenced as 87-base-pair reads on the Illumina HiSeq System. Per the source publication's procedure: Across the 500 to 700 repertoires, a later analysis counted tens of millions of unique TCR beta chains, roughly 11 million of which were shared by at least two donors. To remove PCR and sequencing errors, raw reads were error-corrected and collapsed into unique sequences using a nearest-neighbor algorithm that merged closely related sequences. To assign V, D and J gene segments, CDR3 sequences were aligned to IMGT reference sequences. For a sequence to be retained, at least a six-nucleotide match to both a V gene segment and a J gene segment was required. Rearrangements were classified as productive when the CDR3 lacked stop codons and remained in frame with V and J, and all other rearrangements were classified as non-productive. Following IMGT convention, CDR3 was defined as the stretch from the second conserved V-encoded cysteine to the conserved J-encoded phenylalanine. In an earlier analysis of some 550 of the donors, sequences lacking an unambiguous match to a single V gene segment were excluded. An earlier analysis of over 450 of the donors classified V segments as functional when productive rearrangements were above 56.7% and as segregating when the standard deviation between donors was above 5%. A statistical classification framework was built for diagnosing cytomegalovirus status from the catalog of TCR beta chain sequences. V and J gene assignment, in a later analysis, came from comparing TCR nucleotide sequences with IMGT/GENE-DB human TR gene sequences. Using the TCRdist pipeline, a later analysis assigned CDR3 sequences along with most-parsimonious VDJ recombination scenarios. In a later analysis, each TCR beta chain was defined by its CDR3 amino acid sequence together with its V-gene family, and reads lacking a unique V-gene family were excluded. A later analysis removed 450 to 600 highly shared, low-generation-probability nucleotide sequences to deal with suspected cross-contamination and a sequencing artifact. A later analysis calculated a clonal expansion index for each public chain from normalized within-repertoire ranks of inferred template counts. In a later analysis, generation probabilities were computed using a VDJ recombination model fitted to out-of-frame rearrangements, and the results were checked against IGoR. In a later analysis, TCR-TCR, TCR-HLA and TCR-CMV co-occurrence was scored with hypergeometric tests, and a repertoire-size bias correction was applied to TCR pairs. To estimate false discovery rates, a later analysis permuted the HLA or CMV assignments 20 times. In a later analysis, co-occurring TCRs were grouped using DBSCAN, and TCRdist sequence similarity was added for clustering within HLA-allele-positive subsets. Repertoires with fewer than 30,000 or more than 120,000 public chains, plus five repertoires with anomalous nucleotide sharing, were excluded from co-occurrence clustering. This is the immuneACCESS table as TCRdb keeps it, with only in-frame sequences that have V and J called. A part of the clones is gone; compared with another copy, unresolved V genes explain less than half, and the rest is unexplained. V, J and clone size were drawn from that table, and D and trimming were deduced from the DNA. This sample's table contains over 55,000 clones. The ten largest clones capture almost 4% of the sample.

The sample originates from a study of cytomegalovirus exposure and HLA in healthy donors (dated by TCRdb to between 2016 and 2019). Turning to the overall study: According to an earlier analysis of 550 to 700 of the donors, about 179 million T cells yielded roughly 100 million unique TCR beta sequences and 250 to 350 Gb of sequence data. The study profiled the T cell repertoires of 550 to 700 subjects by immunosequencing and related them to cytomegalovirus serostatus. Every discovery cohort repertoire had been produced on one sequencing platform. An earlier analysis of several hundred of the donors applied high-throughput TCR beta sequencing to assess whether each TCR beta V gene segment acted as functional or pseudogenic. Besides the first cohort of approximately 670 subjects, a separate validation cohort made up of about 120 different subjects was used. A later analysis re-analyzed previously published TCR beta repertoires from 650 to 800 donors and added high-resolution HLA genotyping to study TCR occurrence patterns. In a later genetic analysis, genome-wide SNP genotypes for about 65% of the roughly 700 donors were used, and that subset was treated as a discovery cohort. HLA typing covered class I and class II loci at four-digit resolution. The number of typed donors differed by locus: about 620-640 for A, B, C, DRB1 and DQB1; roughly 510 for DQA1; approximately 610 for DPA1; and some 430 for DPB1. The aim of the study was to test whether cataloging public T cell receptors could identify signatures of past pathogen exposure. Across approximately 400 genotyped donors of the cohort, an average of roughly 230,000 unique TCR beta nucleotide sequences per donor were sequenced, and roughly 20% of those sequences were non-productive. An early release that covered about 600 HLA-typed donors contained around 300 gigabases of sequencing data and 65 million to 100 million unique TCR sequences. Rather than using new phenotypic data, the later analysis identified candidate immune exposures from TCR beta sequences and from how often those sequences occurred across donors. Donor age, sex, ethnicity and CMV serostatus were collected together with the repertoire data. The study combined high-throughput TCR immunosequencing, statistical association of individual TCRs with disease status, and machine learning to predict cytomegalovirus infection status. A handful of DR-DQ haplotypes were treated as single units for association and clustering because of strong linkage in the cohort. The genetic ancestry cluster associated with self-reported Caucasian donors included 65% to 90% of the 300 to 450 genotyped donors.

In the germline V gene, CDR1 corresponds to SGHRS and CDR2 to YFSETQ. V is clipped by 1 base and J by 4 bases, and the sequence between their germline boundaries is 8 bases long. The CDR3 spans 13 residues, from the cysteine through the phenylalanine. The entry retains the CDR3 DNA only, 39 bases that are in frame from base 1. The research as a whole found: According to the authors, the approach could potentially be generalized to other disease states and immunological phenotypes. The earlier analysis of nearly 600 of the donors excluded about 16 rarely observed V segments, including chromosome 9 orphons, because counts were too low. CMV serostatus was the only immune exposure information available for the cohort. In a later analysis, some 17,000 TCR beta sequences were associated with specific HLA alleles at a false discovery rate of 0.05. According to a later analysis, TCR association rates differed among HLA loci, with DRB1 alleles showing the most associated TCRs and HLA-C alleles showing the fewest. In the study, about 150 TCR beta chains were listed as associated with cytomegalovirus. Correlated functional status among segregating V segments might reflect linkage disequilibrium, but an unknown experimental factor could not be ruled out. In vitro tests confirmed that a few of the cytomegalovirus-associated TCR beta chains recognize cytomegalovirus antigens. The classifier was reported to diagnose cytomegalovirus status with high specificity and sensitivity in both the original and validation cohorts. A group of highly shared sequence variants was considered likely to be a technical artifact of the sequencing pipeline. Because HLA typing was unavailable for some donors at each locus, only the typed subset was used in association tests. Across donors, most TCR sequences were observed very rarely, whereas some public TCRs were present in many individuals. A later analysis reported that several top co-occurrence clusters appeared linked to parvovirus B19, influenza, CMV and Epstein-Barr virus. According to a later analysis, most CMV-associated TCR beta chains appeared to be HLA-restricted, and the HLA associations seemed to be driven largely by CMV exposure. In a later genetic analysis, a missense DCLRE1C variant was associated with V-gene and J-gene trimming of TCR beta chains, and the association was replicated in an independent cohort. A further reported finding was that TCR beta sequences accurately predicted the HLA-A and HLA-B alleles for most subjects in the first cohort. In this cohort, only TCR beta chains were sequenced, and detectable features were limited by the absence of alpha or paired-chain data. In a later analysis, HLA-associated TCR beta chains were found to be more clonally expanded and to have lower generation probabilities than equally common non-associated chains. Sequencing depth was assumed to be roughly uniform across donors in the presence/absence analyses, though that assumption may not hold. A later genetic analysis reported fewer N-insertions in productive TCRs among donors in an Asian-associated ancestry cluster than the roughly 700-donor mean. Because the 87-base-pair reads could not distinguish some IMGT-functional V segments, including TRBV6-2 and TRBV6-3, those segments were excluded. In an earlier analysis of approximately 590 of the donors, most TCR beta V segments were observed in productive rearrangements about 90% or about 30% of the time, broadly matching IMGT annotations. When HLA alleles, especially DR and DQ, strongly co-occurred, TCR associations were difficult to assign to individual alleles.

The sequenced material came from PBMCs. This receptor chain uses TRBV5-1 and TRBJ2-5, with no D gene named confidently. The receptor comes from a male donor in good health and CMV-seronegative. The CDR3 in this case is CASSLSFGETQYF. The DNA is TGCGCCAGCAGCTTGAGTTTCGGAGAGACCCAGTACTTC.